This T cell receptor beta chain was recorded in a study of shared clonotypes between healthy human individuals. The germline gives CDR1 SGDLS, CDR2 YYNGEE. The junction had 10 bases not matched to a gene; V was cut back by 0 bases and J by 3 bases. CDR3 length: 17 amino acids. Repertoires were generated with immunoSEQ multiplex PCR, while TCRdb's copy carries only in-frame clones and drops some. The repertoire consists of hundreds of thousands of clones, with approximately 95% occurring once and the leading ten covering 0.095% to 0.14%. Naive CD8 cells comprised CD45RO-negative, CCR7-positively selected cells, excluding terminally differentiated effector memory CD45RA+ cells.

The chain employs TRBV9 and TRBJ1-1, with TRBD1 matching over 8 bases. The source is a woman aged 25-40 years in good health. What was sequenced was naive CD8+ T cells sorted from blood. DNA of the CDR3: TGTGCCAGCAGCGTAGGGCAGGGGGCCCTAGGGGACACTGAAGCTTTCTTT. It is translated as CASSVGQGALGDTEAFF.